This TCR beta chain was obtained from a study of T cell responses to AZD1222 COVID-19 vaccine (dated by TCRdb to the early 2020s). Looking at the study overall: AZD1222 recipients given second doses at about 4 weeks or at about 12 weeks were pooled, since spike-specific TCR depth and breadth were not found to differ between the two schedules. A total of about 230 trial participants underwent TCR sequencing, of whom 207 received two doses of AZD1222 and about 25 received two doses of the MenACWY control vaccine. Trial participants were enrolled by age into 18-55, 56-69 and 70-plus year subgroups, with 148, 28 and 57 TCR-sequenced participants respectively. General findings and caveats noted by the study authors: In the small 56-69-year group, the increase in depth fell short of significance, most likely because of low power. No day 14 peak-response samples were available, so repertoires were characterized only after the peak T cell response. Most participants were white British and females outnumbered males, and the authors suggested that clonal diversity may have been underestimated. Conclusions about previously exposed vaccinees are limited, since just five to seven AZD1222 recipients were seropositive for SARS-CoV-2 at baseline. The vaccine-associated CD4 TCRs covered the entire spike protein, and the dominant responses fell in regions 160-218 and 743-854. Reportedly, close to half of the unique spike-specific TCRs recognized epitopes lying outside the regions that are mutated in the B.1.351 and B.1.1.7 variants. After two AZD1222 doses, spike-specific TCR breadth and depth were significantly higher than at day 0 and than in MenACWY recipients.

About this clone itself: Which antigen it targets is not known. No much larger clonotype is one base removed from it; base qualities were not supplied.

Cut back by 0 bases and 8 bases, the V and J ends lie 14 bases apart. As encoded in the germline V gene (reference sequence), CDR1 is SGHKS while CDR2 is YYEKEE. The CDR3 contains 14 residues, cysteine and phenylalanine counted. Only the CDR3 portion is preserved as DNA: 42 bases, with reading frame beginning at the first base. The CDR3 regions of human TCRbeta chains were analyzed by immunosequencing. Turning to the authors' computational methods: TCRs in the repertoires were matched against a reference library of SARS-CoV-2-specific TCRs that had been generated with the MIRA antigen-specificity platform. Breadth meant the fraction of unique TCRs that were SARS-CoV-2-associated, whereas depth meant the fraction of total T cells that were SARS-CoV-2-associated. Using the MIRA data, each spike-specific TCR was mapped to the spike region that the TCR reacts to and placed in a CD4 or CD8 class. Log10-transformed breadth and depth values were compared by one-way ANOVA with Sidak's multiple comparisons tests. In TCRdb, the immuneACCESS table is reduced to in-frame sequences with V and J assigned. These tables do not hold every clone; where another copy was compared, an unresolved V gene accounts for under half, and the others remain unexplained. The V and J calls and clone size were taken over from that table, and D and trimming were inferred from the DNA. The table for this sample lists some 120,000 clones; 85% to 90% of them were counted only once. The ten largest clonotypes hold around 9.6% of the sample.

The sample's time point label, decoded: baseline before first vaccination. Vaccinee samples were obtained from the UK trials COV001 and COV002, which included a single-blind randomized controlled phase 2/3 trial of AZD1222 (ChAdOx1 nCoV-19) in healthy adults. Trial participant PBMC samples were collected at day 0 and day 28 after the second dose for TCRbeta chain sequencing. The origin of this receptor is an adult in good health. The sequencing here drew on peripheral blood, taken on day 0 of AZD1222 vaccination. Recombination linked TRBV5-5 to TRBJ1-1; TRBD1 is possibly the D segment (5 matching bases). The CDR3 sequence is CASSLAWGVSEAFF. The DNA sequence is given as TGTGCCAGCAGCTTGGCGTGGGGGGTTTCCGAAGCTTTCTTT.